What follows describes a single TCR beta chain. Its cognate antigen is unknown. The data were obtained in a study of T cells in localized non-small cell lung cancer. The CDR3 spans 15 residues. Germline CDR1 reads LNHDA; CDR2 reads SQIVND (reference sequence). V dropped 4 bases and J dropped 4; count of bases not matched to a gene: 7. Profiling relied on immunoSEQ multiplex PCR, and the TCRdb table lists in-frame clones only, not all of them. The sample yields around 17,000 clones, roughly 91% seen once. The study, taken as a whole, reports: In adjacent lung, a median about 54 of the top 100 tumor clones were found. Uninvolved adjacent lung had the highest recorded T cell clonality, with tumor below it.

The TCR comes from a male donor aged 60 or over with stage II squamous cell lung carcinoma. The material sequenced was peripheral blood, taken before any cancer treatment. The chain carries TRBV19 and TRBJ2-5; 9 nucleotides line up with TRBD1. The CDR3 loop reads CASSTPGQGIETQYF. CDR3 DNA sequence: TGTGCCAGTAGTACGCCGGGACAGGGAATAGAGACCCAGTACTTC. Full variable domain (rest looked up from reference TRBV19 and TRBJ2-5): DGGITQSPKYLFRKEGQNVTLSCEQNLNHDAMYWYRQDPGQGLRLIYYSQIVNDFQKGDIAEGYSVSREKKESFPLTVTSAQKNPTAFYLCASSTPGQGIETQYFGPGTRLLVL.